Described below is a single T cell receptor (beta chain) sequence and its context. Its antigen remains unidentified. The entry originates in a study of CD8+ T cells in alopecia areata. Findings and caveats of the study: Sequenced scalp T cells also include alphabeta T cells resident in normal skin.

The CDR3 is 16 amino acids. From germline, CDR1 is SGHAT and CDR2 FQDESV (reference sequence). V dropped 5 bases and J dropped 0 bases, with 13 bases sitting between them. The sequencing template was cDNA reverse transcribed from extracted RNA. Some clones are missing from TCRdb's copy, which holds only in-frame ones; the method was immunoSEQ multiplex PCR. Of around 150,000 clones detected, around 55% appear once; the ten largest clones hold about 4.5%. The sequenced sample consisted of CD4+ T cells sorted from blood. The clonotype comes from a human donor in good health. This rearrangement joins TRBV11-1 to TRBJ2-2; D may be TRBD2 (6 bases). The CDR3 bases are TGTGCCAGCAGCCTTATGCGGGGCTCGAACACCGGGGAGCTGTTTTTT. It translates to CASSLMRGSNTGELFF.